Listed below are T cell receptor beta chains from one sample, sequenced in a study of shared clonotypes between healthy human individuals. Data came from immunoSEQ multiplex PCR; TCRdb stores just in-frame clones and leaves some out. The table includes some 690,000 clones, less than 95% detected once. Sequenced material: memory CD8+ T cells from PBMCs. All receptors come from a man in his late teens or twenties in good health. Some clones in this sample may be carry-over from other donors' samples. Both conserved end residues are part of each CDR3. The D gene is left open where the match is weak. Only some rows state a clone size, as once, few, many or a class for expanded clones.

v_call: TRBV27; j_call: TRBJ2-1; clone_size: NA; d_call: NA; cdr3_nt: TGTGCCAGCAGCCCGCTGAGGGACTCCGTGACTAATGAGCAGTTCTTC; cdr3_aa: CASSPLRDSVTNEQFF
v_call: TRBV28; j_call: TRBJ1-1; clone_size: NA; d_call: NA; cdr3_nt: TGTGCCAGCAGTCAGGGGAGGGGGACTGAAGCTTTCTTT; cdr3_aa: CASSQGRGTEAFF
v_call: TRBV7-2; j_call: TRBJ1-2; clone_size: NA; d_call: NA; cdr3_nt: TGTGCCAGCAGCGGGGTGATCCAGGCCGGCTACACCTTC; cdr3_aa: CASSGVIQAGYTF
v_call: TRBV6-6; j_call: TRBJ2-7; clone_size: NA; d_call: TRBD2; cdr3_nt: TGTGCCAGCAGCCCCCAGGGTAGCGGGAGATCCTACGAGCAGTACTTC; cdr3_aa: CASSPQGSGRSYEQYF
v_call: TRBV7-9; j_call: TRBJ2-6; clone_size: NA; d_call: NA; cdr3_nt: TGTGCCAGCTTCGGCGGGGCTGGGACAGATAACTCTGGGGCCAACGTCCTGACTTTC; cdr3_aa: CASFGGAGTDNSGANVLTF
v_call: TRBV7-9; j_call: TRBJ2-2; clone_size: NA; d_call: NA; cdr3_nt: TGTGCCAGCACCCCGGGGGACACGGGTTCCGGGGAGCTGTTTTTT; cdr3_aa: CASTPGDTGSGELFF
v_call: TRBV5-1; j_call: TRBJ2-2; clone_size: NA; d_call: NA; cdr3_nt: TGCGCCAGCAGCTTGGCCCGGGGAGCCGGGGAGCTGTTTTTT; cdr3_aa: CASSLARGAGELFF
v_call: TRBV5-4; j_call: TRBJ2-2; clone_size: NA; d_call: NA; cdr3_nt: TGTGCCAGCCGAATCCTCCCGGGGGAGAGCAACACCGGGGAGCTGTTTTTT; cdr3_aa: CASRILPGESNTGELFF
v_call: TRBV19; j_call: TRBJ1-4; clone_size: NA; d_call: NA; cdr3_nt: TGTGCCAGTAGTACCCGACAGGCCGTTAATGAAAAACTGTTTTTT; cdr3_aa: CASSTRQAVNEKLFF
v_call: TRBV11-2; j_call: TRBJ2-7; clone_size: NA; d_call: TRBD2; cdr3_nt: TGTGCCAGCAGCTTCTTAACTAGCGGTAGCTACGAGCAGTACTTC; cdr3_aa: CASSFLTSGSYEQYF
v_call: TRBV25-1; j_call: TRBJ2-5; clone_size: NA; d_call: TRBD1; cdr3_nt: TGTGCCAGCAGCGAAAAACAGGGGCGAAAAGAGACCCAGTACTTC; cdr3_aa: CASSEKQGRKETQYF
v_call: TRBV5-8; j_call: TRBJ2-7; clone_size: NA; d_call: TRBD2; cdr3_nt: TGTGCCAGCAGTTACGGGACTAGCGCGATCTACGAGCAGTACTTC; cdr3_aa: CASSYGTSAIYEQYF
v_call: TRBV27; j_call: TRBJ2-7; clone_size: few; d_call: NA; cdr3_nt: TGTGCCAGCAGTCCCGACACCGCCTACGAGCAGTACTTC; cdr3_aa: CASSPDTAYEQYF
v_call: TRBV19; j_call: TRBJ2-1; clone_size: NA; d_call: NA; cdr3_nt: TGTGCCAGTAGCCTCCTAGCGAGAGGCTACAATGAGCAGTTCTTC; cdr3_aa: CASSLLARGYNEQFF
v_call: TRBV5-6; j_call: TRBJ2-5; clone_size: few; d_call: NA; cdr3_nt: TGTGCCAGCAGCTTGGGTGCGACAACCGTGGAGACCCAGTACTTC; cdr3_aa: CASSLGATTVETQYF
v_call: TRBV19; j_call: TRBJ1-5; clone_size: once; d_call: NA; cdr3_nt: TGTGCCAGTAGTCCACTGTTAGGCAATCAGCCCCAGCATTTT; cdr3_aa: CASSPLLGNQPQHF
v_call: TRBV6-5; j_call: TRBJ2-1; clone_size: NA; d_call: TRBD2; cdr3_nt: TGTGCCAGCGGTAGCGGGAGGGGATACAATGAGCAGTTCTTC; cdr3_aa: CASGSGRGYNEQFF
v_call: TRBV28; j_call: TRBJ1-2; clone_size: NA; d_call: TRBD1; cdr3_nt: TGTGCCAGCAGTGCCGGGACAGGGGGCCTGGGCTACACCTTC; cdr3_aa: CASSAGTGGLGYTF
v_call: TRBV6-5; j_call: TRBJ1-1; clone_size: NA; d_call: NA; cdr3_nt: TGTGCCAGCAGTTACTTACGGCAGGGGTCTGAAGCTTTCTTT; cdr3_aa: CASSYLRQGSEAFF
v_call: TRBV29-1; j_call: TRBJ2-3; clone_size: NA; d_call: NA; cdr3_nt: TGCAGCGTTGAAGGGGTCGGGGCGAACCTACCGGGGGATGGCGGGTCCACAGATACGCAGTATTTT; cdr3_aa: CSVEGVGANLPGDGGSTDTQYF
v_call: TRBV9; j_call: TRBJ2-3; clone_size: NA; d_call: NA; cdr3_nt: TGTGCCAGCAGCGTACGCGAAGGGGGGGACACAGATACGCAGTATTTT; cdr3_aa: CASSVREGGDTDTQYF
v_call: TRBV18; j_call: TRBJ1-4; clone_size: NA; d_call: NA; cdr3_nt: TGTGCCAGCTCACCAACGACGCCCCAGGGGGAAAAACTGTTTTTT; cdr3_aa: CASSPTTPQGEKLFF
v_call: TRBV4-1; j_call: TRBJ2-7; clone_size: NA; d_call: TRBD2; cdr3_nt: TGCGCGTGCGGGAGCCCCATCGGGGAGCAGTACTTC; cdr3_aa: CACGSPIGEQYF
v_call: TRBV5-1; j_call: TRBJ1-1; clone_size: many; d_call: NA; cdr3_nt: TGCGCCAGCAGCTTTTCACGAGGGGCTGAAGCTTTCTTT; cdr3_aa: CASSFSRGAEAFF
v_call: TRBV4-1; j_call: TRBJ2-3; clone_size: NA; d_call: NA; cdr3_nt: TGCGCCAGCAGCCGCGTCGTGACAGTGGCTACGCAGTATTTT; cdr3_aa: CASSRVVTVATQYF
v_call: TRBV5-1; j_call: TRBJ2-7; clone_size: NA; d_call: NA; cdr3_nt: TGCGCCAGCAGCTTGTTCGGACCCTACGAGCAGTACTTC; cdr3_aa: CASSLFGPYEQYF
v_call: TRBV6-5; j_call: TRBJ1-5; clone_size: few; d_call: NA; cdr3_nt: TGTGCCAGCAGCCGGACCAGGCCCCAGCATTTT; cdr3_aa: CASSRTRPQHF
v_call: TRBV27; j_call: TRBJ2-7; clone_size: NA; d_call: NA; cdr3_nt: TGTGCCAGCAGTTTTCTAGGGGCCCTCTACGAGCAGTACTTC; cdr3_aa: CASSFLGALYEQYF
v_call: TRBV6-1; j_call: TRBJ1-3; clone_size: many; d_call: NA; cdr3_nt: TGTGCCAGCAGTGAAATCCCTGGAAACACCATATATTTT; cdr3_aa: CASSEIPGNTIYF